This TCR beta chain appears in the sequencing data of a study of CD8+ T cells in alopecia areata. As for the study in general: Patients received oral tofacitinib, 5 to 10 mg twice daily, for moderate-to-severe alopecia areata. Disease severity was quantified as SALT score of affected scalp area.

Treatment denoted: oral pan-JAK inhibitor, 5-10 mg twice daily. RNA was extracted and reverse transcribed into cDNA as the sequencing template. Sequencing was performed with immunoSEQ multiplex PCR; in TCRdb, only in-frame clones are kept and a portion is missing. Among about 120,000 clones, around 56% were seen once, and the ten largest hold roughly 0.5%. The CDR3 totals 14 residues. Per germline, CDR1 SGHRS and CDR2 YFSETQ. Germline trimming cut 3 bases from V and 7 bases from J; bases unmatched to any gene: 10. This sample comprised CD4+ T cells sorted from blood, obtained at week 4, from a patient treated with tofacitinib. This TCR derives from a human donor with alopecia areata. The chain carries TRBV5-1 and TRBJ2-7; 7 bases are shared with TRBD1. The CDR3 loop is CASSSDDPGQEQYF. The CDR3 DNA reads TGCGCCAGCAGCTCCGACGATCCGGGACAGGAGCAGTACTTC.